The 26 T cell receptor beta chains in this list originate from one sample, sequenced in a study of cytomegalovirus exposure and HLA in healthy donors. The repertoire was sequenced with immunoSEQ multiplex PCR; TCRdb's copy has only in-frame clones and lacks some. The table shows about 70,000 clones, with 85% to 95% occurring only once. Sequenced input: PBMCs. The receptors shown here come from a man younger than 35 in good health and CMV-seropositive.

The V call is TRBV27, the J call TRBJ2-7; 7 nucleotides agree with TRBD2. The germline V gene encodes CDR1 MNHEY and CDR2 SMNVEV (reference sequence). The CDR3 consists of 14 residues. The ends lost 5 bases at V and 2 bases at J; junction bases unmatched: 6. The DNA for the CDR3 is TGTGCCAGCAGTGGGTGGGAGGGTACCTACGAGCAGTACTTC. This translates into CASSGWEGTYEQYF.

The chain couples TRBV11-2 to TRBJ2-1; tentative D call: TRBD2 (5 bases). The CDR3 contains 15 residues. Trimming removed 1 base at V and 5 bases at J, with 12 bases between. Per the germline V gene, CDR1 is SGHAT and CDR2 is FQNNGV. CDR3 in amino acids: CASSLVVEGDNEQFF. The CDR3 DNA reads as TGTGCCAGCAGCTTAGTGGTAGAGGGAGACAATGAGCAGTTCTTC.

This CDR3 reads CASRTPGGDRGAFF. The CDR3 nucleotides are TGTGCCAGCAGGACACCGGGCGGGGACCGGGGAGCTTTCTTT. This chain joins TRBV5-5 and TRBJ1-1; weak D call: TRBD1 (5 bases). The CDR3 spans 14 residues. Per germline, CDR1 SGHKS and CDR2 YYEKEE (reference sequence). The V end lost 5 bases, the J end lost 10 bases, and 21 bases lay between the germline ends.

CDR3 loop: CATHIETGGSYEQYF. Written as DNA, the CDR3 is TGTGCCACACATATCGAGACGGGAGGATCCTACGAGCAGTACTTC. The chain combines TRBV19 with TRBJ2-7; 7 bases are shared with TRBD2. This CDR3 is 15 amino acids long. V lost 10 bases and J lost 1; bases outside the gene matches: 13. Germline-derived CDR1 and CDR2 are LNHDA and SQIVND (reference sequence).

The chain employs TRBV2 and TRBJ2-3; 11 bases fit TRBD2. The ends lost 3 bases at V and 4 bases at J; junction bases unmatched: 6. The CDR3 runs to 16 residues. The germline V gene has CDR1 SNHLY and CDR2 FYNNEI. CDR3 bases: TGTGCCAGCAGTGACAGACTAGCGGGGACCTCAGATACGCAGTATTTT. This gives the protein CASSDRLAGTSDTQYF.

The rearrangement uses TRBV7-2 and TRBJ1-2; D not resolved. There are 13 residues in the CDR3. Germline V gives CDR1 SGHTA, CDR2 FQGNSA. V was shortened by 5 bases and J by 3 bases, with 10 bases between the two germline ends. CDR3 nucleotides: TGTGCCAGCAGCCTCCCGGGATACTATGGCTACACCTTC. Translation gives CASSLPGYYGYTF.

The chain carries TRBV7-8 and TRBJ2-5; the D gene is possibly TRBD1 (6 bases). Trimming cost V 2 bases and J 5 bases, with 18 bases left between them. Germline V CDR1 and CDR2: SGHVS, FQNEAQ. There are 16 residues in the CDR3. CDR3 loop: CASSLRDTTWGETQYF. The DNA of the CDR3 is TGTGCCAGCAGCTTAAGGGACACAACTTGGGGCGAGACCCAGTACTTC.

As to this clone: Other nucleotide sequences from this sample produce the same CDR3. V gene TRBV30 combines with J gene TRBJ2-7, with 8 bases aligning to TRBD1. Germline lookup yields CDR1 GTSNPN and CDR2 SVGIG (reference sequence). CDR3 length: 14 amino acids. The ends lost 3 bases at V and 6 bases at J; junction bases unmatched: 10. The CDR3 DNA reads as TGTGCCTGGAGCACAGGACAGGGCGGTAGCGAGCAGTACTTC. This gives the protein CAWSTGQGGSEQYF.

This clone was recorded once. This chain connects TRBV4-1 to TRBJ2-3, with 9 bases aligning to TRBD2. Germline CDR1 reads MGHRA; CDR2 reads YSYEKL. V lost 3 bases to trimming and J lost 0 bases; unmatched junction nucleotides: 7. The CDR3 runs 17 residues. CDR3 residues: CASSHLGLAYSTDTQYF. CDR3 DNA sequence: TGCGCCAGCAGCCATTTGGGACTAGCTTATAGCACAGATACGCAGTATTTT.

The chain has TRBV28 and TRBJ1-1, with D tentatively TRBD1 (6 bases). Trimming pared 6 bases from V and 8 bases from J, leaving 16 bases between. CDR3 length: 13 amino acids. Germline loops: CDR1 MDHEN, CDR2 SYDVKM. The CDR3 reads CASSPQGHPEAFF. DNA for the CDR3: TGTGCCAGCAGCCCCCAGGGACATCCAGAAGCTTTCTTT. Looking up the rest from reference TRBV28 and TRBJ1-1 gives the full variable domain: DVKVTQSSRYLVKRTGEKVFLECVQDMDHENMFWYRQDPGLGLRLIYFSYDVKMKEKGDIPEGYSVSREKKERFSLILESASTNQTSMYLCASSPQGHPEAFFGQGTRLTVV.

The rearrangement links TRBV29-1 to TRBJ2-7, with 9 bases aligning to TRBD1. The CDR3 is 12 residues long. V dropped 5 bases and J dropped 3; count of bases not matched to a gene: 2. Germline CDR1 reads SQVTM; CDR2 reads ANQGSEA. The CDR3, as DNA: TGCAGCGTTCGGGACAGGGACTACGAGCAGTACTTC. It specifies CSVRDRDYEQYF.

The CDR3, as DNA: TGTGCCTGGACTAACCGGTGGGGCGGACAGGGGGAGGATGAGCAGTTCTTC. Translating it yields CAWTNRWGGQGEDEQFF. The chain combines TRBV30 with TRBJ2-1; TRBD1 agrees at 10 bases. Unmatched junction bases numbered 17, after V lost 4 bases and J lost 8 bases. This CDR3 contains 17 residues. The germline gives CDR1 GTSNPN, CDR2 SVGIG (reference sequence).

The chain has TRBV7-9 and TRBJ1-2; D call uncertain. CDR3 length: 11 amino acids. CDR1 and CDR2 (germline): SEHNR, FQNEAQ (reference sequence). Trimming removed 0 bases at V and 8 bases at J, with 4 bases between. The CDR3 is CASSLARGYTF. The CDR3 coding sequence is TGTGCCAGCAGCTTAGCGAGGGGCTACACCTTC.

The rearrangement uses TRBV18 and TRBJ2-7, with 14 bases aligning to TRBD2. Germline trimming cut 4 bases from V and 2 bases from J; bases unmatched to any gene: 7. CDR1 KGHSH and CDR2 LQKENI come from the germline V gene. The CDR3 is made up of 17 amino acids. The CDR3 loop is CASSLEGLAGGPYEQYF. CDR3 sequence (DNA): TGTGCCAGCTCACTGGAAGGACTAGCGGGAGGTCCCTACGAGCAGTACTTC.

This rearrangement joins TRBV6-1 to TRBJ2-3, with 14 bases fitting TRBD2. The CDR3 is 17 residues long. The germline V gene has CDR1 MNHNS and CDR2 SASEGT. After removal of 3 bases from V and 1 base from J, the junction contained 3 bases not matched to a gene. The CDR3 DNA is TGTGCCAGCAGTGAGGCGGGACTAGCGGGGGGCACAGATACGCAGTATTTT. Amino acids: CASSEAGLAGGTDTQYF.

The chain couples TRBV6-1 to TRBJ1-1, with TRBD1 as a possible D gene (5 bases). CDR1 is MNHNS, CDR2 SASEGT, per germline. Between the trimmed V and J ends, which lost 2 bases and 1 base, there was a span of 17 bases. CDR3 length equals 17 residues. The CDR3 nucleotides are TGTGCCAGCAGTGAACTTGGGGGGGGAAGGTGGAACACTGAAGCTTTCTTT. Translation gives CASSELGGGRWNTEAFF.

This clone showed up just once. CDR3 loop: CASSPNGYEQYF. CDR3 DNA: TGTGCCAGCAGTCCTAACGGGTACGAGCAGTACTTC. J is TRBJ2-7 and V is TRBV27; D not resolved. V lost 5 bases to trimming and J lost 4 bases, with 9 bases between them. The CDR3 contains 12 residues. Germline V gene data show CDR1 as MNHEY and CDR2 as SMNVEV (reference sequence).

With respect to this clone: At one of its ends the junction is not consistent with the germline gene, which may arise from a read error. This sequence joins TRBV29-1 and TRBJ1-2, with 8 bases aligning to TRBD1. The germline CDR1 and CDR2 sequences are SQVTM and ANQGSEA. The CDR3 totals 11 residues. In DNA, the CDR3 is TGCAGCGGTGAAGACAGGGGCGGCTACACCTTC. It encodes CSGEDRGGYTF.

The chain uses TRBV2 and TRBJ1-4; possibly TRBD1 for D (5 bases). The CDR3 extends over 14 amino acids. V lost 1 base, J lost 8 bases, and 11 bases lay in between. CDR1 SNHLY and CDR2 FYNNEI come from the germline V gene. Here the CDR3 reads CASSEGQGSEKLFF. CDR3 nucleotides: TGTGCCAGCAGTGAAGGTCAGGGATCGGAAAAACTGTTTTTT. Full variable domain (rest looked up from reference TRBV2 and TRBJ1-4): EPEVTQTPSHQVTQMGQEVILRCVPISNHLYFYWYRQILGQKVEFLVSFYNNEISEKSEIFDDQFSVERPDGSNFTLKIRSTKLEDSAMYFCASSEGQGSEKLFFGSGTQLSVL.

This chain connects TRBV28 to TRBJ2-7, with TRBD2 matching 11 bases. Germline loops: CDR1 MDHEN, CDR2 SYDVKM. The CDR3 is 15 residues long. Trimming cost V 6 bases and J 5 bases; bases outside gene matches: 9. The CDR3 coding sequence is TGTGCCAGCAGCCCTACTAGCGGGAGACTCCACGAGCAGTACTTC. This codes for CASSPTSGRLHEQYF. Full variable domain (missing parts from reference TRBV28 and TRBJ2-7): DVKVTQSSRYLVKRTGEKVFLECVQDMDHENMFWYRQDPGLGLRLIYFSYDVKMKEKGDIPEGYSVSREKKERFSLILESASTNQTSMYLCASSPTSGRLHEQYFGPGTRLTVT.

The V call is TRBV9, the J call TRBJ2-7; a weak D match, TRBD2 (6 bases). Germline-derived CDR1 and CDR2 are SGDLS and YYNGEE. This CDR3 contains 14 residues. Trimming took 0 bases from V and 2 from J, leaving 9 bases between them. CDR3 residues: CASSVEGGAYEQYF. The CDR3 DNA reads TGTGCCAGCAGCGTAGAGGGAGGAGCCTACGAGCAGTACTTC.

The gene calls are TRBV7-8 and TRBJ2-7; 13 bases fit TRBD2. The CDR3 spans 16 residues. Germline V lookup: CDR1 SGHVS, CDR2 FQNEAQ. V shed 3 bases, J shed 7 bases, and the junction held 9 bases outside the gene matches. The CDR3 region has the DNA TGTGCCAGCAGCTTGAGCGGACTAGCGGGAGCTCGGGAGCAGTACTTC. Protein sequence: CASSLSGLAGAREQYF.

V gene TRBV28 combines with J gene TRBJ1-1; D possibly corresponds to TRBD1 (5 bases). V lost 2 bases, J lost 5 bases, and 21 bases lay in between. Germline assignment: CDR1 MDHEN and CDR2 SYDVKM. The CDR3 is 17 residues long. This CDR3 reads CASSLIQGLGEGTEAFF. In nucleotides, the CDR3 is TGTGCCAGCAGTTTAATTCAGGGTTTAGGGGAGGGAACTGAAGCTTTCTTT.

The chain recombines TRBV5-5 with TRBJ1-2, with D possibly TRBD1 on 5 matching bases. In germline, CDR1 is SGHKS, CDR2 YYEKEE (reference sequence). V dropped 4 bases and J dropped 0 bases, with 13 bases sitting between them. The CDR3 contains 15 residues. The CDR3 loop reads CASSLEDTTNYGYTF. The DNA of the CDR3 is TGTGCCAGCAGCCTGGAGGACACAACTAACTATGGCTACACCTTC.

CDR3 DNA: TGTGCCAGCAGCTTAAGCCCGTCAGGGTCCGATCAGCCCCAGCATTTT. Protein sequence: CASSLSPSGSDQPQHF. The chain employs TRBV11-2 and TRBJ1-5; TRBD1 is a possible D gene (5 bases). Germline CDR1 SGHAT, CDR2 FQNNGV. The CDR3 has 16 amino acids. The V end was cut by 2 bases, the J end by 5 bases, with 16 bases between.

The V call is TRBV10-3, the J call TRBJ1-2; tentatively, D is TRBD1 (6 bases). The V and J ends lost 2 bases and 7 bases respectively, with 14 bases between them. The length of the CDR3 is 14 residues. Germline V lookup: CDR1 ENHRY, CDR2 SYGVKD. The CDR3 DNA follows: TGTGCCATCAGTGAGGCAGGGGAGTGGCGTGGCTACACCTTC. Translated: CAISEAGEWRGYTF.